This TCR beta chain was captured by sequencing in a study of a mutant IDH1 vaccine in newly diagnosed glioma. Study-level information: Once 4-6 weeks had passed after radiotherapy alone, vaccination started, or it started with temozolomide cycles. Earlier treatment was radiotherapy, temozolomide, or both, with most getting both.

Sequencing used immunoSEQ multiplex PCR; TCRdb keeps in-frame clones, though not all of them. The sample lists about 50,000 clones; around four fifths were seen once. General observations from the study: It seemed that pseudoprogression was not linked to changes in the top peripheral T cell clonotypes.

Time point noted: week 5, during vaccination. Vaccination used 300 ug of mutant IDH1 20-mer peptide per dose, with topical imiquimod. Every donor had a new WHO grade 3 or 4 astrocytoma that was IDH1-mutant, with loss of nuclear ATRX. Remarks on this clone: Its antigen remains unidentified.

V lost 8 bases to trimming and J lost 0 bases, with 14 bases between them. The germline V gene has CDR1 MDHEN and CDR2 SYDVKM. The CDR3 is 16 amino acids. The rearrangement links TRBV28 to TRBJ1-6, with no clear D. The origin of this receptor is a middle-aged man with glioma. The sequencing used PBMCs, collected from a glioma patient whose treatment included an IDH1 peptide vaccine. The chain's CDR3 is CASFKRADSYNSPLHF. The CDR3 DNA follows: TGTGCCAGCTTTAAAAGGGCAGACTCCTATAATTCACCCCTCCACTTT.